Listed here is a single TCR beta chain. What it binds is not known. Alpha and beta constant region primers primed reverse transcription for blood and skin samples. The SP2 primer and nested alpha and beta constant region primers amplified ligated cDNA in four rounds. TCRdb called the 5' RACE reads again in MiXCR, with one record for every CDR3 protein. This table holds more than 20,000 distinct CDR3 sequences, under 25% found once. Whole-blood samples were 2.5 to 3 ml of peripheral blood from healthy adult volunteers. A UMI-containing oligonucleotide was joined by 3' ligation to the TCR cDNA template. Cells were not sorted; total RNA input targeted about 1 to 1000 ng. This specimen belongs to a study of naive and memory T cell subsets. Study-wide points: TCR transcript changes with activation or differentiation may affect this RNA method.

The V and J ends lost 0 bases and 4 bases respectively, with 20 bases between them. Germline V gene data show CDR1 as MNHEY and CDR2 as SVGAGI. The CDR3 totals 18 residues. V is TRBV6-5 and J is TRBJ2-3, with D unresolved. The sequence was collected from a female donor in good health. The CDR3 here is CASSYSSSSLGRADTQYF. CDR3 DNA sequence: TGTGCCAGCAGTTACTCGAGCTCCTCACTTGGGCGAGCAGATACGCAGTATTTT.